There are many counts of the clone carrying this T cell receptor (beta chain). The CDR3 is 16 residues long. CDR1 is SGHRS and CDR2 is YFSETQ in the germline V gene. V was pared by 0 bases and J by 4 bases, with 7 bases of the junction left unmatched. The source of the sample is a study of T cells in Graves' hyperthyroidism and ophthalmopathy. Amplified regions were TCR beta CDR3 sequences from RNA transcripts. First-round RT-PCR targeting the TCR CDR3 was performed with the HTBI primer set. Each CDR3 protein gets one entry after TCRdb re-called the multiplex PCR reads with MiXCR. Of 500,000 to 600,000 distinct CDR3 sequences in the sample, just under 20% were seen once.

Sequenced: blood. The V gene is TRBV5-1, the J gene TRBJ1-1, with 9 bases aligning to TRBD1. The receptor was isolated from a man aged 35 to 55 with Graves' ophthalmopathy. DNA of the CDR3: TGCGCCAGCAGCTTGGGGGGGACAGGGTGGACCACTGAAGCTTTCTTT. It is translated as CASSLGGTGWTTEAFF.